This T cell receptor (beta chain) was identified during a study of T cells in Graves' hyperthyroidism and ophthalmopathy. This clonotype was seen at least ten times. TCR beta CDR3 region amplification was performed from RNA transcripts. Carried out on the TCR CDR3, a first-round RT-PCR used the HTBI primer set. From the multiplex PCR reads, TCRdb called clonotypes with MiXCR, one entry per CDR3 protein. The sample has some 570,000 distinct CDR3 sequences, approximately 15% seen once. V gave up 1 base and J gave up 1 base, with 7 bases separating them. Germline V gene data show CDR1 as SGHAT and CDR2 as FQNNGV. The CDR3 consists of 14 residues. Among ophthalmopathy patients, the Clinical Activity Score reached at least 3, the NOSPECS grade reached at least 4, and duration remained under 3 months. Uncontrolled infection, other autoimmune disease, pregnancy or lactation barred patients from enrollment.

Sequencing was done on a sample of blood. This TCR came from a woman aged 18-29 years with Graves' ophthalmopathy. V gene TRBV11-2 combines with J gene TRBJ1-1, with D uncertain. CDR3 nucleotide sequence: TGTGCCAGCAGCTTAGGGGTGAGGAACACTGAAGCTTTCTTT. Translated, it gives CASSLGVRNTEAFF.